One and the same sample provided the 31 T cell receptor beta chains below, sequenced in a study of shared clonotypes between healthy human individuals. The data were produced by immunoSEQ multiplex PCR, yet TCRdb's version contains in-frame clones alone and is incomplete. The sample includes roughly 500,000 clones, 90% to 97% of them seen just once. The sample comprised naive CD4+ T cells sorted from blood. Noted subset: CD45RA+ positively selected. These receptors all come from a woman aged 25-40 years in good health.

The CDR3 DNA sequence: TGCGCCAGCAGCCACGGGACAGGGGCGCCCGGTATGGCCTACGAGCAGTACTTC. It specifies CASSHGTGAPGMAYEQYF. The rearrangement uses TRBV4-1 and TRBJ2-5; 10 nucleotides agree with TRBD1. The J call could be wrong; TRBJ2-7 is a better fit for the DNA end. The CDR3 is 18 residues long. The germline V gene encodes CDR1 MGHRA and CDR2 YSYEKL.

The V call is TRBV5-1, the J call TRBJ1-1; D may be TRBD1 (5 bases). Germline CDR1 SGHRS, CDR2 YFSETQ. V was clipped by 4 bases and J by 4 bases, with 17 bases between them. The CDR3 runs 15 residues. As DNA, the CDR3 is TGCGCCAGCAGCCTGGACCTGCGGAGGGGCACTGAAGCTTTCTTT. Amino acids: CASSLDLRRGTEAFF.

The chain recombines TRBV7-9 with TRBJ1-5; D call uncertain. Between the trimmed V and J ends, which lost 5 bases and 2 bases, there was a span of 10 bases. The CDR3 covers 14 residues. Germline V CDR1 and CDR2: SEHNR, FQNEAQ (reference sequence). CDR3 protein: CASSLTAGNQPQHF. CDR3 nucleotide sequence: TGTGCCAGCAGCCTAACGGCGGGCAATCAGCCCCAGCATTTT.

The V call is TRBV11-2, the J call TRBJ1-5; D is uncertain. Between the trimmed V and J ends, which lost 4 bases and 1 base, there was a span of 17 bases. In germline, CDR1 is SGHAT, CDR2 FQNNGV. The CDR3 has 17 residues. This CDR3 reads CASSSGIDSQSNQPQHF. The CDR3, as DNA: TGTGCCAGCAGCTCTGGGATTGACTCCCAGAGCAATCAGCCCCAGCATTTT.

The V gene is TRBV28, the J gene TRBJ2-1; maybe TRBD1 (6 bases). Germline V gene sequence: CDR1 MDHEN, CDR2 SYDVKM. V dropped 6 bases and J dropped 5 bases, with 20 bases sitting between them. The CDR3 loop spans 16 amino acids. Here the CDR3 DNA reads TGTGCCAGCAGAAAGAACAGGGAGAGGGCACACAATGAGCAGTTCTTC. Translated: CASRKNRERAHNEQFF.

The chain is built from TRBV5-1 and TRBJ2-7, with D possibly matching TRBD2 (6 bases). This CDR3 region has 16 residues. Trimming removed 0 bases at V and 2 bases at J, with 15 bases between. Germline CDR1 reads SGHRS; CDR2 reads YFSETQ. This CDR3 reads CASSLDAGTSAYEQYF. In nucleotides, the CDR3 is TGCGCCAGCAGCTTGGATGCGGGGACGTCTGCCTACGAGCAGTACTTC.

V and J are TRBV13 and TRBJ2-7; 14 positions match TRBD2. This CDR3 has 17 residues. Germline assignment: CDR1 PRHDT and CDR2 FYEKMQ (reference sequence). V shed 2 bases, J shed 2 bases, and the junction held 5 bases outside the gene matches. The CDR3 DNA reads TGTGCCAGCAGCTTATCCGGGACTAGCGGGAGAGCCTACGAGCAGTACTTC. Translation gives CASSLSGTSGRAYEQYF.

The rearrangement links TRBV19 to TRBJ2-2; possible D gene TRBD2, 7 bases. Germline CDR1 and CDR2: LNHDA and SQIVND (reference sequence). V shed 3 bases and J shed 4 bases, with 9 bases lying between them. The CDR3 spans 14 residues. CDR3 residues: CASSIRGATGELFF. The DNA for the CDR3 is TGTGCCAGTAGTATCCGGGGGGCCACCGGGGAGCTGTTTTTT.

J is TRBJ2-7 and V is TRBV2; 10 positions agree with TRBD1. The V gene end was trimmed by 11 bases and the J gene end by 3 bases; junction bases not matched to a gene: 10. Germline V gives CDR1 SNHLY, CDR2 FYNNEI. The length of the CDR3 is 14 residues. DNA of the CDR3: TGTGCCGGACACCGGGACAGGGGCTTCTACGAGCAGTACTTC. Its protein product is CAGHRDRGFYEQYF. The full variable domain, rest sourced from reference TRBV2 and TRBJ2-7, is EPEVTQTPSHQVTQMGQEVILRCVPISNHLYFYWYRQILGQKVEFLVSFYNNEISEKSEIFDDQFSVERPDGSNFTLKIRSTKLEDSAMYFCAGHRDRGFYEQYFGPGTRLTVT.

The chain combines TRBV7-3 with TRBJ2-5; TRBD1 aligns across 9 bases. With the DNA end fitting TRBJ2-7 better, the J assignment may be wrong. The CDR3 is 12 amino acids. CDR1 and CDR2 (germline): SGHTA, FQGTGA. The CDR3 DNA reads TGTGCCACCGGGACAGGGTCGTACGAGCAGTACTTC. Its translation: CATGTGSYEQYF.

The chain couples TRBV18 to TRBJ1-2, with 7 bases lining up with TRBD1. Germline CDR1 is KGHSH and CDR2 is LQKENI. V gave up 3 bases and J gave up 5 bases; unmatched junction bases: 6. This CDR3 has 14 amino acids. The CDR3 region has the DNA TGTGCCAGCTCACCGGAGGGGGCGCGTTATGGCTACACCTTC. Protein product: CASSPEGARYGYTF.

The chain couples TRBV14 to TRBJ1-1; possibly TRBD1 for D (5 bases). V was trimmed by 4 bases and J by 1 base, leaving 7 bases between them. This CDR3 region has 13 residues. The germline CDR1 and CDR2 sequences are SGHDN and FVKESK. CDR3: CASSLRENTEAFF. As DNA, the CDR3 is TGTGCCAGCAGCCTCAGGGAGAACACTGAAGCTTTCTTT.

The V and J genes are TRBV7-2 and TRBJ2-1; D unclear. Germline V gene sequence: CDR1 SGHTA, CDR2 FQGNSA. This CDR3 has 13 residues. Between the trimmed V and J ends, which lost 0 bases and 7 bases, there was a span of 7 bases. The CDR3 DNA reads TGTGCCAGCAGCTTAGCTCGCAGAAATGAGCAGTTCTTC. It specifies CASSLARRNEQFF.

The V gene is TRBV15, the J gene TRBJ2-2, with D perhaps TRBD2 (6 bases). Germline CDR1 reads LNHNV; CDR2 reads YYDKDF (reference sequence). The CDR3 consists of 17 residues. The ends were cut back, 1 base at V and 2 bases at J, with 14 bases in the middle. This CDR3 reads CATSRASGRSNTGELFF. CDR3 nucleotide sequence: TGTGCCACCAGCAGAGCAAGCGGGCGTTCTAACACCGGGGAGCTGTTTTTT.

The chain couples TRBV5-1 to TRBJ2-5; the D is unclear. This CDR3 region has 13 residues. The germline gives CDR1 SGHRS, CDR2 YFSETQ. V was pared by 1 base and J by 4 bases, with 8 bases between. In nucleotides, the CDR3 is TGCGCCAGCAGCTTGTTCCCGTTAGAGACCCAGTACTTC. Encoded protein: CASSLFPLETQYF.

This clone was observed a single time. The V gene is TRBV7-2, the J gene TRBJ1-2, with D unclear. Trimming shortened V by 1 base and J by 8 bases, and 14 bases separated the two germline ends. In germline, CDR1 is SGHTA, CDR2 FQGNSA. There are 14 residues in the CDR3. CDR3 amino acids: CASSLVEQIGGYTF. CDR3 in DNA: TGTGCCAGCAGCTTAGTTGAACAAATAGGCGGCTACACCTTC.

The chain recombines TRBV6-4 with TRBJ2-5, with TRBD1 matching 12 bases. Germline CDR1 and CDR2: MRHNA and SNTAGT. The CDR3 is 15 amino acids. The J segment lost 1 base and the V segment lost 7 bases, leaving 4 bases of the junction unmatched. CDR3 sequence reads: CASNPGQGAQETQYF. As DNA, the CDR3 is TGTGCCAGCAACCCGGGACAGGGGGCCCAAGAGACCCAGTACTTC.

V gene TRBV11-1 combines with J gene TRBJ1-4, with D possibly being TRBD1 (6 bases). This CDR3 comprises 14 residues. CDR1 SGHAT and CDR2 FQDESV come from the germline V gene (reference sequence). Trimming removed 5 bases from V and 4 bases from J, with 11 bases in between. The CDR3 loop reads CASSLGTINEKLFF. The DNA for the CDR3 is TGTGCCAGCAGCCTGGGGACAATTAATGAAAAACTGTTTTTT.

This sequence joins TRBV5-8 and TRBJ1-5, with unresolved D. The CDR3 extends over 13 amino acids. Trimming cost V 7 bases and J 4 bases, with 12 bases left between them. Per germline, CDR1 SGHTS and CDR2 YDEGEE. The CDR3 protein is CASRWTANQPQHF. CDR3 DNA: TGTGCCAGCCGATGGACCGCAAATCAGCCCCAGCATTTT.

This CDR3 is CASSPPRDRTSPLHF. CDR3 nucleotides: TGTGCCAGCAGCCCACCCCGGGACAGGACTTCACCCCTCCACTTT. This chain links TRBV6-5 with TRBJ1-6; TRBD1 agrees at 8 bases. Germline V gene lookup returns CDR1 MNHEY and CDR2 SVGAGI. The CDR3 length is 15 residues. V was clipped by 6 bases and J by 9 bases; unmatched bases: 10.

V and J are TRBV20-1 and TRBJ1-1, with no clear D. This CDR3 is built from 10 residues. V lost 5 bases and J lost 5, with 6 bases in between. The germline V gene encodes CDR1 DFQATT and CDR2 SNEGSKA (reference sequence). CDR3: CSALRTEAFF. The CDR3 bases are TGCAGTGCTTTGAGGACTGAAGCTTTCTTT.

The rearrangement joins TRBV10-1 to TRBJ2-2; TRBD1 matches 8 bases. The CDR3 sequence is 15 residues long. Germline values: CDR1 WNHNN, CDR2 SYGVQD (reference sequence). J lost 9 bases, V lost 8 bases, and 14 bases had no gene match. CDR3 in DNA: TGCGCCAGCTCCACTGGACAGGGAGGAAATTGGGAGCTGTTTTTT. Translation gives CASSTGQGGNWELFF.

This chain links TRBV4-2 with TRBJ2-5, with TRBD2 matching 12 bases. The CDR3 has 16 residues. The ends lost 1 base at V and 4 bases at J; junction bases unmatched: 4. CDR1 is LGHNA, CDR2 YNFKEQ, per germline. The CDR3 sequence: CASSQGLGLAGETQYF. As DNA, the CDR3 is TGTGCCAGCAGCCAAGGGCTGGGACTAGCGGGAGAGACCCAGTACTTC.

The sample holds one count of this clone. The CDR3 here is CASRTAVDTQYF. The CDR3 nucleotides read TGTGCCAGTAGGACAGCGGTGGATACGCAGTATTTT. The rearrangement uses TRBV28 and TRBJ2-3; perhaps TRBD1 as D (6 bases). The CDR3 spans 12 residues. The germline V and J ends were trimmed by 9 bases and 6 bases, with 13 bases remaining between them. Germline CDR1 and CDR2: MDHEN and SYDVKM.

Notes on this clone: A read error may produce the germline difference seen at one junction end. J is TRBJ2-3 and V is TRBV29-1; D is uncertain. Germline CDR1 and CDR2: SQVTM and ANQGSEA. The CDR3 has 13 amino acids. As DNA, the CDR3 is TGCAGCGTCACCCCTACCAGCAAAGATACGCAGTATTTT. Its translation: CSVTPTSKDTQYF.

A remark on this clone: Other DNA sequences in this sample translate to the same CDR3. V gene TRBV18 combines with J gene TRBJ2-7, with TRBD1 matching 7 bases. V was clipped by 2 bases and J by 4 bases; unmatched bases: 2. The CDR3 length is 13 residues. Germline V gene sequence: CDR1 KGHSH, CDR2 LQKENI. The CDR3 region is CASSPETGYEQYF. In DNA form, the CDR3 reads TGTGCCAGCTCACCAGAGACAGGGTACGAGCAGTACTTC.

This clone was picked up one time. The V gene is TRBV14, the J gene TRBJ2-1, with TRBD1 matching 8 bases. There are 14 residues in the CDR3. CDR1 SGHDN and CDR2 FVKESK come from the germline V gene. V gave up 3 bases and J gave up 6 bases; unmatched junction bases: 4. CDR3 coding DNA: TGTGCCAGCAGCCAGGGACAGGTAGTCAATGAGCAGTTCTTC. Residues: CASSQGQVVNEQFF.

V usage is TRBV10-1 and J usage is TRBJ2-2; D remains ambiguous. Looked up from germline, CDR1 is WNHNN and CDR2 is SYGVQD (reference sequence). V was trimmed by 6 bases and J by 10 bases, leaving 15 bases between them. The CDR3 consists of 13 residues. CDR3 nucleotide sequence: TGCGCCAGCAGCCGTGGACGTGTGGAGGAGCTGTTTTTT. This gives the protein CASSRGRVEELFF.

A single count supports this clone. This sequence joins TRBV2 and TRBJ1-4, with D possibly being TRBD1 (6 bases). V lost 6 bases to trimming and J lost 1 base, with 12 bases between them. From germline, CDR1 is SNHLY and CDR2 FYNNEI. CDR3 length: 15 residues. As DNA, the CDR3 is TGTGCCAGCAGGGCGAACAGGGTAACTAATGAAAAACTGTTTTTT. Translation gives CASRANRVTNEKLFF.

J is TRBJ2-1 and V is TRBV25-1, with a possible D match to TRBD2 (6 bases). The CDR3 is 14 amino acids. Germline loops: CDR1 MGHDK, CDR2 SYGVNS. V was shortened by 4 bases and J by 1 base, with 8 bases between the two germline ends. The CDR3 sequence is CASSAGLSYNEQFF. The CDR3 DNA sequence: TGTGCCAGCAGTGCGGGACTTTCCTACAATGAGCAGTTCTTC.

This chain joins TRBV28 and TRBJ1-6; D not certain. Trimming took off 4 bases at V and 10 bases at J, with 14 bases between the two ends. CDR3 length: 14 residues. Germline V gene lookup returns CDR1 MDHEN and CDR2 SYDVKM. In DNA form, the CDR3 reads TGTGCCAGCAGTTCCCCCCTACGCGGCTCACCCCTCCACTTT. Residues: CASSSPLRGSPLHF.